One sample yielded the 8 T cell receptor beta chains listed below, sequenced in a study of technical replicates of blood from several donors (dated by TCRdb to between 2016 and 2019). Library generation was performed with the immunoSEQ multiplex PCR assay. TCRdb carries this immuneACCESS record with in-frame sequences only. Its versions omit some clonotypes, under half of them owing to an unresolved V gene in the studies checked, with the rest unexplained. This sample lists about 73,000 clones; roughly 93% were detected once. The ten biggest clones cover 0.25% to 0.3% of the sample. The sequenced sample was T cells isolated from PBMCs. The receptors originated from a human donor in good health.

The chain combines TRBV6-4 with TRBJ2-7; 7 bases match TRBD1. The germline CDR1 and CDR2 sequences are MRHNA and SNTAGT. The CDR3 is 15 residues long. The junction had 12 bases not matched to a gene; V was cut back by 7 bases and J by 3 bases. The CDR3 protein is CASKGCSGTVYEQYF. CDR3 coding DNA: TGTGCCAGCAAGGGATGCTCCGGGACAGTCTACGAGCAGTACTTC.

The CDR3 DNA sequence: TGTGCCAGCAGCTTAAGAGGTCAGGGGGCGCGTAACTATGGCTACACCTTC. Translated, it gives CASSLRGQGARNYGYTF. The chain has TRBV13 and TRBJ1-2; 8 bases match TRBD1. CDR1 PRHDT and CDR2 FYEKMQ come from the germline V gene (reference sequence). V shed 2 bases and J 1 base; nucleotides not matched to a gene: 9. The CDR3 is made up of 17 amino acids.

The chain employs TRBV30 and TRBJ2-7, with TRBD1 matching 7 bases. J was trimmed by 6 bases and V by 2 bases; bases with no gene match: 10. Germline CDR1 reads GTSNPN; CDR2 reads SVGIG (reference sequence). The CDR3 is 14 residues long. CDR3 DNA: TGTGCCTGGAGTCGACAGGGAATCCGAGCCGAGCAGTACTTC. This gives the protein CAWSRQGIRAEQYF.

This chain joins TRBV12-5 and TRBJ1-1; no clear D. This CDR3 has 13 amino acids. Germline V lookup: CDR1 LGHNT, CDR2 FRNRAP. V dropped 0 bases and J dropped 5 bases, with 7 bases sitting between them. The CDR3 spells CASGLVIRTEAFF. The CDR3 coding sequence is TGTGCTAGTGGTTTGGTAATTCGGACTGAAGCTTTCTTT.

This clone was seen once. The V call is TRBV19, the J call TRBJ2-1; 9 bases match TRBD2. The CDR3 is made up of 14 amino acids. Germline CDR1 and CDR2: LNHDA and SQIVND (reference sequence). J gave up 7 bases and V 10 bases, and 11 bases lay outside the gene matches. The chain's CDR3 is CATTLAGIGNEQFF. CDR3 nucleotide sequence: TGTGCCACGACTCTAGCGGGGATAGGGAATGAGCAGTTCTTC. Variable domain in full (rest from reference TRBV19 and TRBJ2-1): DGGITQSPKYLFRKEGQNVTLSCEQNLNHDAMYWYRQDPGQGLRLIYYSQIVNDFQKGDIAEGYSVSREKKESFPLTVTSAQKNPTAFYLCATTLAGIGNEQFFGPGTRLTVL.

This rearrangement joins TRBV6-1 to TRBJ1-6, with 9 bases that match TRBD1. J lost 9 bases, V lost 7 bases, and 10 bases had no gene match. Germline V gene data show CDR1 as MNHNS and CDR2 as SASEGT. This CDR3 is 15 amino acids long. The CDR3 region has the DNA TGTGCCAGCACGGGACAGGGCTCCCCAATTTCACCCCTCCACTTT. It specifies CASTGQGSPISPLHF.

This CDR3 reads CASSRGQGWTDTQYF. CDR3 coding DNA: TGTGCCAGTAGTAGGGGACAGGGATGGACAGATACGCAGTATTTT. The gene calls are TRBV19 and TRBJ2-3, with 9 positions matching TRBD1. The CDR3 covers 15 residues. Trimming at V came to 4 bases and at J to 3 bases, leaving 5 bases not matched to a gene. CDR1 and CDR2 (germline): LNHDA, SQIVND (reference sequence).

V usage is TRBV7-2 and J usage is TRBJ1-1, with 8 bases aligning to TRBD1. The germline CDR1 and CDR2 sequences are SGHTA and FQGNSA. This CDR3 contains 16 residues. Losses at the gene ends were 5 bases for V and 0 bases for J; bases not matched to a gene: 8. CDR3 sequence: CASSLETGALNTEAFF. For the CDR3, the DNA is TGTGCCAGCAGCCTAGAGACAGGGGCCTTGAACACTGAAGCTTTCTTT. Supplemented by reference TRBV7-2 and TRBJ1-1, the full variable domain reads GAGVSQSPSNKVTEKGKDVELRCDPISGHTALYWYRQSLGQGLEFLIYFQGNSAPDKSGLPSDRFSAERTGGSVSTLTIQRTQQEDSAVYLCASSLETGALNTEAFFGQGTRLTVV.